A single sample is the source of the 5 T cell receptor beta chains below, sequenced in a study of cytomegalovirus exposure and HLA in healthy donors. TCRdb's copy holds only in-frame clones and misses some; the assay was immunoSEQ multiplex PCR. This repertoire shows some 80,000 clones, approximately 96% found once; its top ten account for about 1.3%. Sequenced input: PBMCs. Source of these receptors: a young woman in good health and CMV-seronegative.

V usage is TRBV29-1 and J usage is TRBJ1-1; D unresolved. V was trimmed by 4 bases and J by 6 bases, leaving 15 bases between them. Germline values: CDR1 SQVTM, CDR2 ANQGSEA. The CDR3 contains 13 residues. DNA of the CDR3: TGCAGCGTTGCCTATTCCGGGTCCCCTGAAGCTTTCTTT. This translates into CSVAYSGSPEAFF.

This clone has a single count. V gene TRBV12-5 combines with J gene TRBJ2-3; possible D gene TRBD1, 6 bases. V dropped 2 bases and J dropped 5 bases, with 8 bases sitting between them. The CDR3 totals 13 residues. Germline CDR1 reads LGHNT; CDR2 reads FRNRAP. The CDR3 loop reads CASGLRGKDTQYF. As DNA, the CDR3 is TGTGCTAGTGGTTTGAGGGGGAAAGATACGCAGTATTTT.

The chain combines TRBV5-6 with TRBJ2-3; 9 nucleotides match TRBD1. CDR3 size: 14 residues. CDR1 and CDR2 from the germline V gene are SGHDT and YYEEEE. The V and J ends lost 5 bases and 1 base, in that order; junction bases with no gene match: 2. CDR3 sequence reads: CASSWDRGTDTQYF. The DNA of the CDR3 is TGTGCCAGCAGTTGGGACAGGGGCACAGATACGCAGTATTTT.

V is TRBV9 and J is TRBJ1-1, with TRBD1 identical over 7 bases. Germline CDR1 SGDLS, CDR2 YYNGEE. CDR3 size: 15 residues. Trimming took 0 bases from V and 2 from J; bases not matched to a gene: 4. The CDR3 region is CASSVVAGGNTEAFF. The CDR3 region has the DNA TGTGCCAGCAGCGTAGTGGCAGGGGGTAACACTGAAGCTTTCTTT.

The CDR3 coding sequence is TGTGCCATCAAGGGCTCCGGGACAGGGGGCGCGGGTTACTATGGCTACACCTTC. Its translation is CAIKGSGTGGAGYYGYTF. The rearrangement links TRBV19 to TRBJ1-2; TRBD1 matches 12 bases. Germline CDR1 LNHDA, CDR2 SQIVND (reference sequence). With V trimmed by 10 bases and J by 3 bases, 18 bases remained unmatched. CDR3 size: 18 residues.